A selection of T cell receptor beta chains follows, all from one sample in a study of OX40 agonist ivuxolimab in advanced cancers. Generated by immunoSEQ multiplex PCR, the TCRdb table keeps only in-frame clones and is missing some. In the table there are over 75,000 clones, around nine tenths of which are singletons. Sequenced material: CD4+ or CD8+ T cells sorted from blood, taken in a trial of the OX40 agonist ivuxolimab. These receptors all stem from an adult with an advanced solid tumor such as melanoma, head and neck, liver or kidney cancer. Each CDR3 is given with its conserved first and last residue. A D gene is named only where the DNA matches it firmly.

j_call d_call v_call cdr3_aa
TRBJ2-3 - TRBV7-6 CASSLDLAASRELTDTQYF
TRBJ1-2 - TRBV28 CASSLRGGESYGYTF
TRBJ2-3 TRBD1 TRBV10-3 CAISDPLGQSTDTQYF
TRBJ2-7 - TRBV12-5 CASGEYGGQYF
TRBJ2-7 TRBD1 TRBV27 CASSSLGTGSGEQYF
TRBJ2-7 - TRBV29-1 CSAGRSLVAYEQYF
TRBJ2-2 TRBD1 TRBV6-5 CASSRDRNTGELFF
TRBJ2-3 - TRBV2 CASRVLDDTQYF
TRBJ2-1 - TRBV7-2 CASSWRAGGIGEQFF
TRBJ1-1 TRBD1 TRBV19 CASSTGQVTTEAFF
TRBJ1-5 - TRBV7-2 CASSLVLNSNQPQHF
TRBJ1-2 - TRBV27 CASSPSIGGGAPNYGYTF
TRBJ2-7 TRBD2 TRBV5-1 CASSPVGLAGSGEQYF
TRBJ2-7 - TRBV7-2 CASSSASAYEQYF
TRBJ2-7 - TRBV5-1 CASSLEGSYEQYF